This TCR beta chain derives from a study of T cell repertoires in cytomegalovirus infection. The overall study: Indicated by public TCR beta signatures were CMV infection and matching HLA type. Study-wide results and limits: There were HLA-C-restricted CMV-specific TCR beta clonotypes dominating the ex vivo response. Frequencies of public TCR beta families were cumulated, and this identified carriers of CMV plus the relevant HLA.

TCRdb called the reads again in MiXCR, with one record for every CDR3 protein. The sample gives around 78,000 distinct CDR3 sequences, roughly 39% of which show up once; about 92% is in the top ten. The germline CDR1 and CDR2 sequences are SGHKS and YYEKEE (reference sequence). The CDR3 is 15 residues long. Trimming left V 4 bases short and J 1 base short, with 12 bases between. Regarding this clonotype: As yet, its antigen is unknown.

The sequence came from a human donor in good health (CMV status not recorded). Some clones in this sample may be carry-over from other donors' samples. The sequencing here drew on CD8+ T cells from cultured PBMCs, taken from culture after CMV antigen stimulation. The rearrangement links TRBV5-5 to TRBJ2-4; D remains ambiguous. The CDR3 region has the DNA TGTGCCAGCAGCCCGGAAGGTTCGGCCAAAAACATTCAGTACTTC. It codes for CASSPEGSAKNIQYF.